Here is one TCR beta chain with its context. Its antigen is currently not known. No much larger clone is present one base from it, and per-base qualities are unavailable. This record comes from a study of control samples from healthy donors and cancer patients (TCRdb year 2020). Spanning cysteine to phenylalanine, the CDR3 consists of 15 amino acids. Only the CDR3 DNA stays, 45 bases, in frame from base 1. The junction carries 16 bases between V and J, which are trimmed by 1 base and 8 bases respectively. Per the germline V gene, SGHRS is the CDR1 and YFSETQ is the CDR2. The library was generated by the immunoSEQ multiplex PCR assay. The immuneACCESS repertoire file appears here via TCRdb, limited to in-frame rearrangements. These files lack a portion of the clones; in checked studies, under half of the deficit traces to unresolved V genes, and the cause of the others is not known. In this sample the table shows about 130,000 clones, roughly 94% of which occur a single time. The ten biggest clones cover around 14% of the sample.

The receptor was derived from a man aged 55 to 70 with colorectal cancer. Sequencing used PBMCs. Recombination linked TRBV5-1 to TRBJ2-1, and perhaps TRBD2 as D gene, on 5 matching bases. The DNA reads TGCGCCAGCAGCTTGTTGGGAGCTGGAGGCGATGAGCAGTTCTTC. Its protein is CASSLLGAGGDEQFF.